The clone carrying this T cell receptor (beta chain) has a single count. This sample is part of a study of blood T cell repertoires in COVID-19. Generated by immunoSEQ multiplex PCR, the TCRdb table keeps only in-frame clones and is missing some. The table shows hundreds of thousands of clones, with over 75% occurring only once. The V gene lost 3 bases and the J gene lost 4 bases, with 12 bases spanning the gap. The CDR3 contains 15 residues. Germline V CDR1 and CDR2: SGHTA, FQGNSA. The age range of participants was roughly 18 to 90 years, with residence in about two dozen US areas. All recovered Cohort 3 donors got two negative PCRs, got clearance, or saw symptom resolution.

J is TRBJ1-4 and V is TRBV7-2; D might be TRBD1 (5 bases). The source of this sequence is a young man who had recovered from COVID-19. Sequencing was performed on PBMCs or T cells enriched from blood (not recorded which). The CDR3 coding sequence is TGTGCCAGCAGCTTGGCCCACAGGCTTAATGAAAAACTGTTTTTT. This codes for CASSLAHRLNEKLFF.